The clone carrying this T cell receptor beta chain showed up many times. MiXCR was run by TCRdb on the multiplex PCR reads, yielding one entry per CDR3 protein. The profile shows more than 250,000 distinct CDR3 sequences, 30% of them singletons. Per germline, CDR1 MRHNA and CDR2 SNTAGT. V lost 6 bases to trimming and J lost 8 bases; unmatched junction nucleotides: 8. This CDR3 has 14 amino acids. The lymph nodes were axillary draining lymph nodes from breast cancer patients. The entry originates in a study of breast tumors, draining lymph nodes, adjacent tissues. This clonotype originated in a female donor with breast cancer. Some clones in this sample may be carry-over from other donors' samples. Input material: axillary lymph node tissue. The chain combines TRBV6-4 with TRBJ2-2, with 8 bases matching TRBD2. The CDR3 is CASRAGVGIGELFF. The CDR3 DNA sequence: TGTGCCAGCAGAGCGGGAGTTGGGATTGGGGAGCTGTTTTTT.